This T cell receptor (beta chain) was retrieved from a study of blood T cell repertoires in COVID-19. Across the whole study: The United States, Italy and Spain provided the acute and convalescent COVID-19 samples. PBMCs, B-cell-depleted T cells, or T cells provided the cDNA or gDNA that made up the material.

Per the authors' pipeline: Cell counts per sample came from amplifying reference gene primers. Profiling relied on immunoSEQ multiplex PCR, and the TCRdb table lists in-frame clones only, not all of them. The D gene and trimming were derived from the DNA, and the V and J assignments and clone size from that table. The sample has around 140,000 clones, 80% to 90% seen once. Unmatched junction bases numbered 13, after V lost 2 bases and J lost 4 bases. This CDR3 comprises 17 residues. Germline V gene sequence: CDR1 SGHRS, CDR2 YFSETQ. This clone was detected only a few times. The clonotype comes from a woman aged 50 to 65 with acute or convalescent COVID-19. This chain connects TRBV5-1 to TRBJ1-2; 8 nucleotides align to TRBD1. The sequenced sample was peripheral blood. CDR3 loop: CASSLWSGTGSSYGYTF. The CDR3 DNA reads TGCGCCAGCAGCTTATGGTCCGGGACAGGAAGCAGCTATGGCTACACCTTC.